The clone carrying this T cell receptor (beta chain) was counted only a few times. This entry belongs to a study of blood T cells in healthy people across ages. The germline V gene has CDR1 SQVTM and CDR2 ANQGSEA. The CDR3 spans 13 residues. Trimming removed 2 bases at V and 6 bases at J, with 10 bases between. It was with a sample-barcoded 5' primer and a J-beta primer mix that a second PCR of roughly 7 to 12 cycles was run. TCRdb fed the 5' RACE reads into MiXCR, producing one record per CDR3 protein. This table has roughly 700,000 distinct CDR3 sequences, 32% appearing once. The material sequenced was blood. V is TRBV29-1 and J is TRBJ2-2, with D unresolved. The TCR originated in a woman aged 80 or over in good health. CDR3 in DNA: TGCAGCGTTGAAAATTTCAGTTCCGGGGAGCTGTTTTTT. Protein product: CSVENFSSGELFF.